The text below deals with one TCR beta chain. What it binds is not known. Germline loops: CDR1 LGHNA, CDR2 YNFKEQ. The CDR3 sequence is 15 residues long. Trimming left V 1 base short and J 4 bases short, with 13 bases between. The method was immunoSEQ multiplex PCR; TCRdb's version includes in-frame clones alone and lacks a portion of them. The data show some 130,000 clones, with roughly 90% seen just once and over 2.5% held by the top ten. These data originate in a study of T cell responses to AZD1222 COVID-19 vaccine. General study findings and limits: White British donors predominated, females outnumbered males, and clonal diversity was possibly underestimated.

The clonotype was recovered from an adult in good health. The specimen comprised peripheral blood, sampled on day 0 of AZD1222 vaccination. The gene calls are TRBV4-2 and TRBJ1-2; D is unclear. The CDR3 region is CASSQGTSGLYGYTF. CDR3 DNA sequence: TGTGCCAGCAGCCAAGGGACCTCGGGTCTCTATGGCTACACCTTC.